This T cell receptor beta chain was recorded in a study of Graves' ophthalmopathy and Graves' hyperthyroidism. The CDR3 runs to 15 residues. Germline V gives CDR1 SGHTA, CDR2 FQGNSA. Trimming stripped 5 bases from V and 1 base from J, with 14 bases between. Points from the study as a whole: Cross-validated, the 13-signature model showed 87.88%/81.08% sensitivity/specificity, and 80%/75% in the test set. For predicting ophthalmopathy progression, the model had more than 60% sensitivity and nearly 75% specificity.

The TCR beta CDR3 regions underwent amplification from RNA transcripts. Investigators did first-round RT-PCR with HTBI primers, then second-round multiplex PCR. MiXCR, run by TCRdb on the multiplex PCR reads, gives a single entry per CDR3 protein. The repertoire includes fewer than 400,000 distinct CDR3 sequences, around 19% of them detected once, and around 1.6% sits in the top ten. As concerns this clonotype: Antigen unknown.

The source of the PBMCs was approximately 10 ml of fresh peripheral blood. The sequenced material came from peripheral blood. The chain links TRBV7-2 to TRBJ1-1; D unclear. The receptor comes from a woman aged 18-29 years with Graves' ophthalmopathy. This CDR3 is CASSPARWGNTEAFF. CDR3 coding DNA: TGTGCCAGCAGCCCAGCGAGGTGGGGGAACACTGAAGCTTTCTTT.